Listed here are 27 T cell receptor beta chains from one sample, sequenced in a study of blood T cell repertoires in COVID-19. The method was immunoSEQ multiplex PCR; TCRdb's version includes in-frame clones alone and lacks a portion of them. The sample holds some 530,000 clones, 80% to 90% seen once. The sample consisted of peripheral blood. The receptor source for this set is a human donor in a cohort sampled during active COVID-19.

The chain uses TRBV5-3 and TRBJ2-1; D is ambiguous. TRBV5-3 is reported as an ORF; its role is uncertain. V lost 1 base and J lost 0, with 8 bases in between. This CDR3 has 15 residues. The CDR3 coding sequence is TGTGCCAGAAGCTTGTTTGAGAGCTCCTACAATGAGCAGTTCTTC. Encoded protein: CARSLFESSYNEQFF.

V gene TRBV18 combines with J gene TRBJ2-7; the D gene is possibly TRBD1 (5 bases). CDR1 is KGHSH and CDR2 is LQKENI in the germline V gene. The ends were cut back, 2 bases at V and 8 bases at J, with 13 bases in the middle. The CDR3 is made up of 13 amino acids. CDR3 in amino acids: CASSPSRERQQYF. The CDR3, as DNA: TGTGCCAGCTCACCATCCAGGGAACGACAGCAGTACTTC. The full variable domain, in which reference TRBV18 and TRBJ2-7 provide the parts outside the CDR3, is NAGVMQNPRHLVRRRGQEARLRCSPMKGHSHVYWYRQLPEEGLKFMVYLQKENIIDESGMPKERFSAEFPKEGPSILRIQQVVRGDSAAYFCASSPSRERQQYFGPGTRLTVT.

This sequence joins TRBV3-1 (or the pseudogene TRBV3-2) and TRBJ2-3; D call uncertain. CDR3 length equals 12 residues. Germline CDR1 is LGHDT and CDR2 is YNNKEL (reference sequence). The germline V and J ends were trimmed by 2 bases and 5 bases, with 5 bases remaining between them. The chain's CDR3 is CASSQRLDTQYF. In DNA, the CDR3 is TGTGCCAGCAGCCAAAGACTAGATACGCAGTATTTT.

This clone was seen repeatedly, ten times or more. This chain uses TRBV4-1 with TRBJ2-5, with unresolved D. Trimming removed 3 bases at V and 5 bases at J, with 7 bases between. Germline V CDR1 and CDR2: MGHRA, YSYEKL. CDR3 length: 12 residues. The CDR3 spells CASSHQSETQYF. Here the CDR3 DNA reads TGCGCCAGCAGCCACCAGTCGGAGACCCAGTACTTC.

The CDR3 loop reads CATSSNRGSTDTQYF. The CDR3 DNA follows: TGTGCCACCAGCAGCAACAGGGGCAGCACAGATACGCAGTATTTT. The rearrangement links TRBV15 to TRBJ2-3, with 7 bases matching TRBD1. This CDR3 comprises 15 residues. Germline CDR1 is LNHNV and CDR2 is YYDKDF (reference sequence). Trimming cost V 3 bases and J 0 bases; bases outside gene matches: 3.

This chain uses TRBV19 with TRBJ2-7; weak D call: TRBD2 (6 bases). Germline lookup yields CDR1 LNHDA and CDR2 SQIVND (reference sequence). CDR3 length: 17 residues. V gave up 5 bases and J gave up 3 bases, with 23 bases separating them. CDR3 DNA sequence: TGTGCCAGTAGTGGGGGACTTTCTCGGCAAACGTTCTACGAGCAGTACTTC. Its translation: CASSGGLSRQTFYEQYF.

This chain links TRBV18 with TRBJ1-6; 9 nucleotides match TRBD1. Germline CDR1 reads KGHSH; CDR2 reads LQKENI. V lost 6 bases, J lost 5 bases, and 5 bases stayed unmatched. CDR3 size: 15 residues. CDR3 in DNA: TGTGCCAGCTCTCCCGGGACAGGGAATAATTCACCCCTCCACTTT. Translation: CASSPGTGNNSPLHF.

The chain uses TRBV28 and TRBJ1-4, with TRBD1 identical over 7 bases. V trimming: 3 bases; J trimming: 5 bases; junction bases outside the gene matches: 3. Germline assignment: CDR1 MDHEN and CDR2 SYDVKM. The CDR3 is 14 residues long. CDR3 amino acids: CASSLGQMNEKLFF. CDR3 DNA sequence: TGTGCCAGCAGTTTGGGACAGATGAATGAAAAACTGTTTTTT.

The chain combines TRBV7-9 with TRBJ2-3; 11 bases are a match to TRBD2. The CDR3 runs 17 residues. The V and J ends lost 6 bases and 0 bases, in that order; junction bases with no gene match: 8. Germline values: CDR1 SEHNR, CDR2 FQNEAQ (reference sequence). CDR3 residues: CASSHGLAGLSTDTQYF. The DNA for the CDR3 is TGTGCCAGCAGTCACGGACTAGCGGGCCTGAGCACAGATACGCAGTATTTT.

The DNA of the CDR3 is TGTGCCAGCAGTGCTAGCGGGAGGCGCACAGATACGCAGTATTTT. It specifies CASSASGRRTDTQYF. The chain carries TRBV27 and TRBJ2-3, with 11 bases lining up with TRBD2. The CDR3 is 15 amino acids. The trim removed 5 bases at V and 1 base at J, leaving 2 bases unmatched. The germline gives CDR1 MNHEY, CDR2 SMNVEV (reference sequence).

The chain uses TRBV5-1 and TRBJ2-1; TRBD2 matches 9 bases. This CDR3 has 15 amino acids. Germline trimming cut 0 bases from V and 8 bases from J; bases unmatched to any gene: 6. Germline CDR1 SGHRS, CDR2 YFSETQ. The CDR3 DNA is TGCGCCAGCAGCTTGGAAGGTAGCGGGAGCGATGAGCAGTTCTTC. Translating it yields CASSLEGSGSDEQFF.

The J gene is TRBJ1-2, the V gene TRBV30; D remains unclear. The V and J ends lost 0 bases and 8 bases respectively, with 13 bases between them. The CDR3 is made up of 13 amino acids. Germline V gene data show CDR1 as GTSNPN and CDR2 as SVGIG (reference sequence). This chain's CDR3 is CAWSVRGMWGYTF. The CDR3 DNA reads as TGTGCCTGGAGTGTACGCGGGATGTGGGGCTACACCTTC.

This clone was observed a single time. The V and J genes are TRBV1 and TRBJ1-4. TRBV1 is noted as a pseudogene. This CDR3 is 15 amino acids long. Here the CDR3 reads CTSSQPPMREEKLFF. The DNA for the CDR3 is TGCACCAGCAGCCAACCCCCGATGAGGGAGGAAAAACTGTTTTTT.

V is TRBV5-1 and J is TRBJ1-4; D unresolved. The CDR3 sequence is 15 residues long. Germline CDR1 reads SGHRS; CDR2 reads YFSETQ. V was cut by 4 bases and J by 8 bases, with 18 bases left in between. Written as DNA, the CDR3 is TGCGCCAGCAGCGCCGGATCCGTTCTCGGGGAAAAACTGTTTTTT. Encoded protein: CASSAGSVLGEKLFF. Supplemented by reference TRBV5-1 and TRBJ1-4, the full variable domain reads KAGVTQTPRYLIKTRGQQVTLSCSPISGHRSVSWYQQTPGQGLQFLFEYFSETQRNKGNFPGRFSGRQFSNSRSEMNVSTLELGDSALYLCASSAGSVLGEKLFFGSGTQLSVL.

V gene TRBV7-3 combines with J gene TRBJ1-1; 7 bases are a match to TRBD1. Germline CDR1 and CDR2: SGHTA and FQGTGA. The CDR3 extends over 14 amino acids. The V segment lost 5 bases and the J segment 0 bases; nucleotides outside the gene matches: 3. The CDR3 protein is CASSKTGVNTEAFF. CDR3 bases: TGTGCCAGCAGCAAAACAGGGGTGAACACTGAAGCTTTCTTT.

This clone has more than one count but fewer than ten. V gene TRBV10-3 combines with J gene TRBJ2-1; TRBD2 matches at 7 bases. CDR3 length: 16 residues. Germline loops: CDR1 ENHRY, CDR2 SYGVKD. V shed 6 bases and J 1 base; nucleotides not matched to a gene: 9. The CDR3 nucleotides are TGTGCCATCAGAGTAACACTAGCGAGTTCCTACAATGAGCAGTTCTTC. Translating it yields CAIRVTLASSYNEQFF.

This clone was counted a single time. The chain combines TRBV6-2 or TRBV6-3 with TRBJ2-7, with 9 nucleotides matching TRBD2. Germline V gene data show CDR1 as MNHEY and CDR2 as SVGEGT. V dropped 2 bases and J dropped 0; count of bases not matched to a gene: 8. This CDR3 has 17 amino acids. This CDR3 is CASSYPTSGHTSYEQYF. The CDR3 coding sequence is TGTGCCAGCAGTTACCCTACTAGCGGGCACACCTCCTACGAGCAGTACTTC.

This chain connects TRBV30 to TRBJ1-1; D remains unclear. The CDR3 is made up of 19 amino acids. V lost 0 bases to trimming and J lost 4 bases, with 27 bases between them. Germline assignment: CDR1 GTSNPN and CDR2 SVGIG (reference sequence). For the CDR3, the DNA is TGTGCCTGGAGTGTACGCGGGTATTGGGCCCGGAGGGTCGGCACTGAAGCTTTCTTT. Protein sequence: CAWSVRGYWARRVGTEAFF.

The V call is TRBV7-9, the J call TRBJ2-3, with 10 bases that match TRBD2. CDR3 length equals 15 residues. CDR1 and CDR2 (germline): SEHNR, FQNEAQ (reference sequence). V was pared by 6 bases and J by 4 bases, with 7 bases of the junction left unmatched. CDR3 nucleotide sequence: TGTGCCAGCAGTATAGTAGCGGGAGGTTCAGATACGCAGTATTTT. This codes for CASSIVAGGSDTQYF.

The rearrangement uses TRBV15 and TRBJ1-5; D unresolved. This CDR3 is built from 17 residues. The germline V gene encodes CDR1 LNHNV and CDR2 YYDKDF (reference sequence). With 0 bases removed from V and 0 bases from J, the gap between germline ends came to 12 bases. In nucleotides, the CDR3 is TGTGCCACCAGCAGAGAAGTACCTATCTTTAGCAATCAGCCCCAGCATTTT. Amino acids: CATSREVPIFSNQPQHF.

The chain is built from TRBV9 and TRBJ1-1, with D perhaps TRBD1 (6 bases). Germline loops: CDR1 SGDLS, CDR2 YYNGEE. This CDR3 comprises 15 residues. V lost 1 base to trimming and J lost 5 bases, with 15 bases between them. CDR3 residues: CASSVNSGGSTEAFF. The CDR3 DNA follows: TGTGCCAGCAGCGTAAACTCGGGGGGCTCGACTGAAGCTTTCTTT.

The chain joins TRBV7-2 to TRBJ2-7, with 8 bases identical to TRBD2. V shed 5 bases, J shed 6 bases, and the junction held 6 bases outside the gene matches. This CDR3 is built from 13 residues. Germline CDR1 SGHTA, CDR2 FQGNSA. The CDR3 spells CASSVKRELEQYF. DNA of the CDR3: TGTGCCAGCAGCGTCAAGCGGGAGCTCGAGCAGTACTTC.

The genes are TRBV5-4 and TRBJ2-7; D possibly corresponds to TRBD1 (5 bases). Germline-derived CDR1 and CDR2 are SGHNT and YYREEE (reference sequence). This CDR3 spans 13 amino acids. The V and J ends lost 4 bases and 1 base respectively, with 9 bases between them. The CDR3, as DNA: TGTGCCAGCAGCCAAGACAGATCCTACGAGCAGTACTTC. It codes for CASSQDRSYEQYF. Filled out from reference TRBV5-4 and TRBJ2-7, the complete variable domain reads ETGVTQSPTHLIKTRGQQVTLRCSSQSGHNTVSWYQQALGQGPQFIFQYYREEENGRGNFPPRFSGLQFPNYSSELNVNALELDDSALYLCASSQDRSYEQYFGPGTRLTVT.

The chain recombines TRBV2 with TRBJ2-1, with D possibly matching TRBD2 (6 bases). The germline gives CDR1 SNHLY, CDR2 FYNNEI. The CDR3 sequence is 15 residues long. Deletions cut 2 bases from V and 4 bases from J, with 12 bases between. The CDR3 region is CASSESGVGYNEQFF. CDR3 bases: TGTGCCAGCAGTGAATCGGGAGTTGGTTACAATGAGCAGTTCTTC.

The chain employs TRBV5-1 and TRBJ1-4; 12 nucleotides match TRBD1. This CDR3 has 18 residues. CDR1 and CDR2 from the germline V gene are SGHRS and YFSETQ. The V and J ends lost 5 bases and 2 bases, in that order; junction bases with no gene match: 10. This CDR3 is CASSRVPGQGATNEKLFF. The CDR3 DNA sequence: TGCGCCAGCAGTCGGGTCCCGGGACAGGGGGCGACTAATGAAAAACTGTTTTTT.

This sequence joins TRBV24-1 and TRBJ2-5; 7 nucleotides align to TRBD2. V shed 5 bases and J 5 bases; nucleotides not matched to a gene: 7. Germline CDR1 is KGHDR and CDR2 is SFDVKD. The CDR3 covers 14 residues. The CDR3 here is CATSGPGAGETQYF. The CDR3 nucleotides read TGTGCCACCAGTGGGCCGGGAGCGGGGGAGACCCAGTACTTC.

V is TRBV7-2 and J is TRBJ2-2; 9 nucleotides align to TRBD1. CDR3 length: 14 amino acids. V was pared by 5 bases and J by 6 bases, with 4 bases of the junction left unmatched. Germline V CDR1 and CDR2: SGHTA, FQGNSA. The CDR3 DNA reads as TGTGCCAGCAGCCCCCGACAGGGGGCCGGGGAGCTGTTTTTT. It codes for CASSPRQGAGELFF.